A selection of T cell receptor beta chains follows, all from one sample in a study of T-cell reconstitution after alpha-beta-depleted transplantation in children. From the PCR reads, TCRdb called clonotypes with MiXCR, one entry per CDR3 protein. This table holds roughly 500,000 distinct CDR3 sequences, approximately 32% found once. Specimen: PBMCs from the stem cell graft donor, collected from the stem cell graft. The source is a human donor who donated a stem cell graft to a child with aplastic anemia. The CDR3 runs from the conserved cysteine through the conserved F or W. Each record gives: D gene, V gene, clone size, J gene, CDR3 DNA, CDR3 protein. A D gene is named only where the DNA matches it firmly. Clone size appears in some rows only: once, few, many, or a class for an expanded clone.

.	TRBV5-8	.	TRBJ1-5	TGTGCCAGCAGTAATGCGAAATATAGCAATCAGCCCCAGCATTTT	CASSNAKYSNQPQHF
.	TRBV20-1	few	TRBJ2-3	TGCAGTGCTAGTCTTCTCCCTACAGATACGCAGTATTTT	CSASLLPTDTQYF
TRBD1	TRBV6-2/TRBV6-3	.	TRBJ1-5	TGTGCCAGCAGCCCAGGACAGGCCTACGGGGGTTCAACCCAGCCCCAGCATTTT	CASSPGQAYGGSTQPQHF
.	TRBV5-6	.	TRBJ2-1	TGTGCCAGCAGCTTGATGTCGGAGTACAATGAGCAGTTCTTC	CASSLMSEYNEQFF
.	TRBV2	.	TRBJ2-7	TGTGCCAGCAGGGTCCGCCCAACCTACGAGCAGTACTTC	CASRVRPTYEQYF
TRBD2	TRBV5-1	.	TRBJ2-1	TGCGCCAGCAGCTTAGCGGGAGTAACCAATGAGCAGTTCTTC	CASSLAGVTNEQFF
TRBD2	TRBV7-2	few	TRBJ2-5	TGTGCCAGCAGCTTAGGTCGGGGAGGGCCGGAGACCCAGTACTTC	CASSLGRGGPETQYF
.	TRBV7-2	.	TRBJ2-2	TGTGCCAGCAGCACTGACCAGGCCAACACCGGGGAGCTGTTTTTT	CASSTDQANTGELFF
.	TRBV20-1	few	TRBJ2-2	TGCAGTGCTAGAGTAGCGGAGAGGGGGACCGGGGAGCTGTTTTTT	CSARVAERGTGELFF
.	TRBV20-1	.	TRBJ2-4	TGCAGTGCCGAGCCGACGACGGTAGCCAAAAACATTCAGTACTTC	CSAEPTTVAKNIQYF
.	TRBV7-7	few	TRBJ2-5	TGTGCCAGCAGCTTAAGGGTCACCCATCGGCAAGAGACCCAGTACTTC	CASSLRVTHRQETQYF
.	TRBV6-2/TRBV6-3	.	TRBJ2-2	TGTGCCAGCAGTTACCTGTTTGACACCGGGGAGCTGTTTTTT	CASSYLFDTGELFF
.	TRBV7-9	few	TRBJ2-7	TGTGCCAGCAGCTCTTCCAGCAGGGAGCAGTACTTC	CASSSSSREQYF
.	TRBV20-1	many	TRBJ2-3	TGCAGTGCTAGAGCGGACTGGCCAGATACGCAGTATTTT	CSARADWPDTQYF
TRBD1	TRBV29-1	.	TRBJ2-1	TGCAGCGTTTCGACAGGGGTTCTTGTCAATGAGCAGTTCTTC	CSVSTGVLVNEQFF
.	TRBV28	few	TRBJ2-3	TGTGCCAGCAGTTTACTAGGAGATGGCCCAGATACGCAGTATTTT	CASSLLGDGPDTQYF
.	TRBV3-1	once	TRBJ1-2	TGTGCCAGCAGTCGCCGGGACTCTTGGGGCTACACCTTC	CASSRRDSWGYTF
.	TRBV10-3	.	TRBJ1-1	TGTGCCACCAGACCGGGGGGGACTGAAGCTTTCTTT	CATRPGGTEAFF
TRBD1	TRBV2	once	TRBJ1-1	TGTGCCAGCCGCGAACAGGGGGCGAGGAACACTGAAGCTTTCTTT	CASREQGARNTEAFF
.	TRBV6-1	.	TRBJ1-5	TGTGCCAGCAGCAGCGGACACAGTAGCAATCAGCCCCAGCATTTT	CASSSGHSSNQPQHF
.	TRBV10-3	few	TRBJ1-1	TGTGCCATCAGGCTAGGGGGGAACACTGAAGCTTTCTTT	CAIRLGGNTEAFF
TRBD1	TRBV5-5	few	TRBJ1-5	TGTGCCAGCAGCCGCATCGGGACAGGGGAGGGTCAGCCCCAGCATTTT	CASSRIGTGEGQPQHF
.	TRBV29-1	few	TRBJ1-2	TGCAGCGTTGGAGGGGCGGTAGCGGGCTACACCTTC	CSVGGAVAGYTF
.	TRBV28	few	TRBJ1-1	TGTGCCAGCAGTTCGCTACAGGGCACTGAAGCTTTCTTT	CASSSLQGTEAFF
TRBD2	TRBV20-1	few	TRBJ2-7	TGCAGTGCTAAAGGGACTAGCGGGAATGGGTACGAGCAGTACTTC	CSAKGTSGNGYEQYF
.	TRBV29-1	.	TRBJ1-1	TGCAGCGTTTCTTACGGGGGGGGGAACACTGAAGCTTTCTTT	CSVSYGGGNTEAFF
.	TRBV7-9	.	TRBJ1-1	TGTGCCAGCACCCCTGTGGGCAGGGTCAACACTGAAGCTTTCTTT	CASTPVGRVNTEAFF
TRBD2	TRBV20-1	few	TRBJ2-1	TGCAGTGCCGTCGGACTAGCGGGAACCAATGAGCAGTTCTTC	CSAVGLAGTNEQFF
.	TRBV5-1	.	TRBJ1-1	TGCGCCAGCAGGCCTGAATGGAGGGGAACTGAAGCTTTCTTT	CASRPEWRGTEAFF
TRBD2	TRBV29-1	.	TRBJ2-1	TGCAGCGTTGAAGAGCGGGAGGGCCCCTACAATGAGCAGTTCTTC	CSVEEREGPYNEQFF
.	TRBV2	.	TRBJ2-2	TGTGCCAGCACCGCACAGGGGACTAACACCGGGGAGCTGTTTTTT	CASTAQGTNTGELFF
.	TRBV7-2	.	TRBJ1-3	TGTGCCAGCAGCTTACGGGGGCCCCACTCTGGAAACACCATATATTTT	CASSLRGPHSGNTIYF
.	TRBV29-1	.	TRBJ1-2	TGCAGCGTTCCCGGCGGGGCTTTTAGGGGCTACACCTTC	CSVPGGAFRGYTF
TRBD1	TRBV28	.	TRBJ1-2	TGTGCCAGCAGTTCCTCCGGGACAGGGGACTATGGCTACACCTTC	CASSSSGTGDYGYTF
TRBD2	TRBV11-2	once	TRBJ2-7	TGTGCCAGCAGCTTAGATCCGGGACTAGCGGGAGCCGAGCAGTACTTC	CASSLDPGLAGAEQYF
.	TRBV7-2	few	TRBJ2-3	TGTGCCAGCAGCCCCCAAGTAGGCGCAGATACGCAGTATTTT	CASSPQVGADTQYF
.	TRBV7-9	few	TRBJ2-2	TGTGCCAGCAGCTTAGATGGAGGCCCCGGGGAGCTGTTTTTT	CASSLDGGPGELFF
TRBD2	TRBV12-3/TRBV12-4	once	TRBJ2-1	TGTGCCAGCAATAAGCGGGAGGCCTACAATGAGCAGTTCTTC	CASNKREAYNEQFF
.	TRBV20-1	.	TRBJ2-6	TGCAGTGCTAGCCGGGGGACAGGGGCCAACGTCCTGACTTTC	CSASRGTGANVLTF
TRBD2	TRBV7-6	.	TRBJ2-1	TGTGCCAGCAGCTCTCGGACCGGGACTAGCCTTCCCAATGAGCAGTTCTTC	CASSSRTGTSLPNEQFF